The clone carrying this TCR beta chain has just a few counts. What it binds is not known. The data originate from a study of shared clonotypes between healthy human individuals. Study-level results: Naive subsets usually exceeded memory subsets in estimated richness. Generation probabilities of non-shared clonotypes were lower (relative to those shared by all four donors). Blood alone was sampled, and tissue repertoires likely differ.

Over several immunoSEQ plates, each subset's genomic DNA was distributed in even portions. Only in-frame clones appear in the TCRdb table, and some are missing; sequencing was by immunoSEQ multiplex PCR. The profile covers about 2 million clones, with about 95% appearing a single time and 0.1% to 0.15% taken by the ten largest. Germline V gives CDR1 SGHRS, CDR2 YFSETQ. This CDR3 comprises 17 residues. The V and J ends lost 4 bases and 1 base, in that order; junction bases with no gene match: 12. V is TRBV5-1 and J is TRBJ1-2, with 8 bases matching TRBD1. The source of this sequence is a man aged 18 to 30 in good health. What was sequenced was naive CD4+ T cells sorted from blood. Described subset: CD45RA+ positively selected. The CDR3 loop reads CASSQTEWDRLNYGYTF. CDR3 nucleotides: TGCGCCAGCAGCCAGACCGAATGGGACAGGCTTAACTATGGCTACACCTTC.